Presented here are 3 T cell receptor beta chains from one specimen sequenced in a study of CD8 T cells in ankylosing spondylitis. TCRdb itself ran the 5' RACE reads through MiXCR, one entry per CDR3 protein. The sample lists some 350,000 distinct CDR3 sequences, over 12% occurring once. The sequenced sample was blood, either unsorted or a sorted T cell fraction (not recorded which). These receptor sequences come from a male donor with ankylosing spondylitis or in good health (not recorded which).

This clonotype was counted a few times. This chain connects TRBV15 to TRBJ1-2; TRBD1 matches 8 bases. CDR1 is LNHNV, CDR2 YYDKDF, per germline (reference sequence). Losses at the gene ends were 3 bases for V and 2 bases for J; bases not matched to a gene: 14. The CDR3 loop spans 18 amino acids. In nucleotides, the CDR3 is TGTGCCACCAGCAGCGCTCCCCCGGACAGGGAGGAGAACTATGGCTACACCTTC. It codes for CATSSAPPDREENYGYTF.

Many counts were recorded for this clonotype. CDR3 DNA sequence: TGCGCCAGCAGCTTGGTAACAGGGGACGGAGCTTTCTTT. Translating gives CASSLVTGDGAFF. V is TRBV5-1 and J is TRBJ1-1, with 7 bases lining up with TRBD1. This CDR3 has 13 amino acids. Looked up from germline, CDR1 is SGHRS and CDR2 is YFSETQ. With V trimmed by 0 bases and J by 10 bases, 6 bases remained unmatched.

The table lists this clonotype with many counts. V usage is TRBV12-3 or TRBV12-4 and J usage is TRBJ1-5; D perhaps matches TRBD1 (5 bases). V was shortened by 5 bases and J by 5 bases, with 10 bases between the two germline ends. The CDR3 contains 13 residues. The CDR3 is CASSLGVYQPQHF. The CDR3 bases are TGTGCCAGCAGTCTAGGGGTGTATCAGCCCCAGCATTTT.